These 24 T cell receptor beta chains came from one sample sequenced in a study of T cells in Graves' hyperthyroidism and ophthalmopathy. Using RNA transcripts as the source, TCR beta CDR3 regions were amplified. A first-round RT-PCR of the TCR CDR3 used the HTBI primer set. From the multiplex PCR reads, TCRdb called clonotypes with MiXCR, one entry per CDR3 protein. Of a few hundred thousand distinct CDR3 sequences listed, around a sixth were seen once; the top ten hold 45% to 55%. Sequencing used blood. The receptor source for this set is a woman aged 45-60 years with Graves' hyperthyroidism.

This clonotype was seen ten or more times. The V and J genes are TRBV12-3 or TRBV12-4 and TRBJ2-5; possible D gene TRBD1, 5 bases. CDR3 length: 15 amino acids. Trimming took off 2 bases at V and 4 bases at J, with 14 bases between the two ends. The CDR3 is CASSLFGQGGETQYF. In DNA form, the CDR3 reads TGTGCCAGCAGTTTATTTGGTCAGGGTGGAGAGACCCAGTACTTC.

Ten or more counts support this clonotype. V is TRBV6-1 and J is TRBJ2-1; TRBD2 aligns across 8 bases. This CDR3 is 15 amino acids long. Per the germline V gene, CDR1 is MNHNS and CDR2 is SASEGT. With V trimmed by 8 bases and J by 2 bases, 8 bases remained unmatched. CDR3 protein: CASREGEGPYNEQFF. In nucleotides, the CDR3 is TGTGCCAGCCGGGAGGGGGAGGGGCCCTACAATGAGCAGTTCTTC.

The table lists this clonotype with many counts. The chain's CDR3 is CASSETGGWTEAFF. CDR3 sequence (DNA): TGTGCCAGCAGCGAAACAGGGGGCTGGACTGAAGCTTTCTTT. This chain links TRBV7-8 with TRBJ1-1, with 9 bases identical to TRBD1. Germline V lookup: CDR1 SGHVS, CDR2 FQNEAQ. This CDR3 is 14 amino acids long. The V segment lost 5 bases and the J segment 5 bases; nucleotides outside the gene matches: 6. Combining the CDR3 with reference TRBV7-8 and TRBJ1-1 gives the whole variable domain GAGVSQSPRYKVAKRGQDVALRCDPISGHVSLFWYQQALGQGPEFLTYFQNEAQLDKSGLPSDRFFAERPEGSVSTLKIQRTQQEDSAVYLCASSETGGWTEAFFGQGTRLTVV.

The chain recombines TRBV6-1 with TRBJ2-1, with a weak D call TRBD1 (5 bases). Germline V lookup: CDR1 MNHNS, CDR2 SASEGT. The CDR3 covers 15 residues. The germline V and J ends were trimmed by 2 bases and 5 bases, with 13 bases remaining between them. CDR3 DNA sequence: TGTGCCAGCAGTGAATGGAGACAGCCGAACAATGAGCAGTTCTTC. It yields the protein CASSEWRQPNNEQFF.

This clonotype occurred a few times. The chain links TRBV7-9 to TRBJ2-5; D may be TRBD2 (6 bases). CDR1 is SEHNR, CDR2 FQNEAQ, per germline (reference sequence). The V and J ends lost 7 bases and 3 bases respectively, with 12 bases between them. This CDR3 has 13 amino acids. This CDR3 is CASTQAGEETQYF. The DNA of the CDR3 is TGTGCCAGCACCCAAGCGGGCGAAGAGACCCAGTACTTC. Supplemented by reference TRBV7-9 and TRBJ2-5, the full variable domain reads DTGVSQNPRHKITKRGQNVTFRCDPISEHNRLYWYRQTLGQGPEFLTYFQNEAQLEKSRLLSDRFSAERPKGSFSTLEIQRTEQGDSAMYLCASTQAGEETQYFGPGTRLLVL.

This clonotype came up many times. CDR3 nucleotides: TGCGCCAGCAGCTCCGCTAGCGGGGTTAGCACAGATACGCAGTATTTT. Protein product: CASSSASGVSTDTQYF. This chain links TRBV5-1 with TRBJ2-3; TRBD2 matches at 9 bases. The CDR3 runs 16 residues. With V trimmed by 3 bases and J by 0 bases, 5 bases remained unmatched. In germline, CDR1 is SGHRS, CDR2 YFSETQ.

The V gene is TRBV7-9, the J gene TRBJ2-7; D gene uncertain. The CDR3 is made up of 14 amino acids. Germline V CDR1 and CDR2: SEHNR, FQNEAQ (reference sequence). Trimming took off 0 bases at V and 2 bases at J, with 8 bases between the two ends. The CDR3 DNA sequence: TGTGCCAGCAGCTTAGCGCTCAGCCCCTACGAGCAGTACTTC. Protein sequence: CASSLALSPYEQYF.

CDR3 sequence reads: CASSRGGAVTEAFF. The CDR3 nucleotides read TGTGCCAGCAGTAGAGGGGGCGCGGTAACTGAAGCTTTCTTT. V and J are TRBV12-3 or TRBV12-4 and TRBJ1-1; 7 bases are shared with TRBD1. CDR3 size: 14 residues. The trim removed 5 bases at V and 5 bases at J, leaving 8 bases unmatched.

This clonotype has a count of ten or more. The rearrangement links TRBV10-3 to TRBJ1-1; D might be TRBD1 (6 bases). V lost 0 bases to trimming and J lost 5 bases, with 10 bases between them. There are 14 residues in the CDR3. The V gene's germline CDR1 is ENHRY and CDR2 SYGVKD. CDR3 nucleotide sequence: TGTGCCATCAGTGAGTCTGTCAGGGGAACTGAAGCTTTCTTT. Translating gives CAISESVRGTEAFF.

This clonotype was found many times. The J gene is TRBJ1-5, the V gene TRBV6-1, with TRBD1 as a possible D gene (5 bases). The CDR3 has 16 amino acids. Germline V gene lookup returns CDR1 MNHNS and CDR2 SASEGT. V was cut by 3 bases and J by 4 bases, with 16 bases left in between. DNA of the CDR3: TGTGCCAGCAGTGATCCAGGGAGAATCTCTAATCAGCCCCAGCATTTT. Its protein product is CASSDPGRISNQPQHF.

CDR3 residues: CAWTQGSGNTIYF. In nucleotides, the CDR3 is TGTGCCTGGACGCAGGGCTCTGGAAACACCATATATTTT. The chain has TRBV30 and TRBJ1-3; D might be TRBD1 (5 bases). Germline CDR1 is GTSNPN and CDR2 is SVGIG (reference sequence). The V and J ends lost 4 bases and 0 bases respectively, with 7 bases between them. This CDR3 is built from 13 residues.

V gene TRBV20-1 combines with J gene TRBJ2-7; D assignment may be TRBD1 or TRBD2 (5 bases each). The germline V and J ends were trimmed by 3 bases and 2 bases, with 17 bases remaining between them. Germline V gene lookup returns CDR1 DFQATT and CDR2 SNEGSKA (reference sequence). The CDR3 totals 15 residues. The CDR3 region has the DNA TGCAGTGCTAGGTCCGAGGGCCAGGGTCCCTACGAGCAGTACTTC. Translation: CSARSEGQGPYEQYF.

This clonotype appeared many times. The V and J genes are TRBV6-1 and TRBJ2-3; 8 bases align to TRBD2. This CDR3 contains 15 residues. V gave up 5 bases and J gave up 7 bases; unmatched junction bases: 11. Looked up from germline, CDR1 is MNHNS and CDR2 is SASEGT. The CDR3 nucleotides read TGTGCCAGCAGTTGGGCTAGCGGGCGAGAGAATACGCAGTATTTT. It codes for CASSWASGRENTQYF.

This clonotype was seen just once. J is TRBJ2-7 and V is TRBV6-1; the match to TRBD1 covers 9 bases. V dropped 6 bases and J dropped 4; count of bases not matched to a gene: 7. CDR1 is MNHNS and CDR2 is SASEGT in the germline V gene. This CDR3 contains 14 residues. In DNA form, the CDR3 reads TGTGCCAGCAGACCAACAGGGGGCGAATACGAGCAGTACTTC. It codes for CASRPTGGEYEQYF.

The table lists this clonotype with a few counts. The limits of the CDR3 on the DNA are not certain, so only TCRdb's listed CDR3 is given. V is TRBV29-1 and J is TRBJ1-1. The CDR3 is 13 residues long, ends included. Germline assignment: CDR1 SQVTM and CDR2 ANQGSEA. The CDR3: CSVGSGTYTEALF.

This chain joins TRBV7-9 and TRBJ2-7, with D unclear. Trimming cost V 5 bases and J 2 bases, with 7 bases left between them. Germline V gene data show CDR1 as SEHNR and CDR2 as FQNEAQ (reference sequence). CDR3 length: 12 residues. CDR3 residues: CASSLSAYEQYV. The DNA of the CDR3 is TGTGCCAGCAGCCTATCGGCCTACGAGCAGTACGTC.

This clonotype has only one observation. V gene TRBV20-1 combines with J gene TRBJ2-4; 8 bases are shared with TRBD2. Germline-derived CDR1 and CDR2 are DFQATT and SNEGSKA (reference sequence). Trimming cost V 5 bases and J 6 bases; bases outside gene matches: 15. The CDR3 contains 16 residues. Here the CDR3 DNA reads TGCAGTGCTCCCGCTCGGGGTAGCGGGATAGTAAACATTCAGTACTTC. Translated, it gives CSAPARGSGIVNIQYF.

V gene TRBV12-3 or TRBV12-4 combines with J gene TRBJ2-7; 8 bases fit TRBD1. The J segment lost 4 bases and the V segment lost 1 base, leaving 12 bases of the junction unmatched. The CDR3 length is 17 residues. CDR3 DNA sequence: TGTGCCAGCAGTTTAGAAGGCAGGGGGCTTTTACTGTACGAGCAGTACTTC. This encodes CASSLEGRGLLLYEQYF.

The chain couples TRBV6-1 to TRBJ2-1; TRBD2 matches 13 bases. The ends lost 6 bases at V and 8 bases at J; junction bases unmatched: 7. Germline V gene lookup returns CDR1 MNHNS and CDR2 SASEGT. The CDR3 loop spans 15 amino acids. The CDR3 DNA is TGTGCCAGCAGCACCGGGACTAGCGGGATCTATGAGCAGTTCTTC. Its protein is CASSTGTSGIYEQFF.

At least ten counts were recorded for this clonotype. The chain recombines TRBV2 with TRBJ2-7, with 7 bases identical to TRBD1. The trim removed 7 bases at V and 0 bases at J, leaving 3 bases unmatched. CDR3 size: 13 residues. Germline-derived CDR1 and CDR2 are SNHLY and FYNNEI. The DNA for the CDR3 is TGTGCCAGCACCGGGGACAGCTCCTACGAGCAGTACTTC. Residues: CASTGDSSYEQYF.

The chain has TRBV7-9 and TRBJ2-6; possible D gene TRBD1, 6 bases. Between the trimmed V and J ends, which lost 5 bases and 0 bases, there was a span of 17 bases. Germline lookup yields CDR1 SEHNR and CDR2 FQNEAQ (reference sequence). The CDR3 covers 18 residues. In nucleotides, the CDR3 is TGTGCCAGCAGCACCACAGGGCGTTCCTTCTCTGGGGCCAACGTCCTGACTTTC. It codes for CASSTTGRSFSGANVLTF.

In this sample, this clonotype turned up many times. This chain joins TRBV2 and TRBJ1-5; D uncertain. V dropped 3 bases and J dropped 1 base, with 4 bases sitting between them. CDR1 is SNHLY, CDR2 FYNNEI, per germline. The CDR3 is 13 amino acids. The CDR3 nucleotides read TGTGCCAGCAGTGATGACAGCAATCAGCCCCAGCATTTT. Encoded protein: CASSDDSNQPQHF.

The chain combines TRBV29-1 with TRBJ2-7; D gene uncertain. This CDR3 is built from 12 residues. CDR1 and CDR2 (germline): SQVTM, ANQGSEA. V was cut by 5 bases and J by 4 bases, with 12 bases left in between. The CDR3 DNA reads as TGCAGCGTTTTGACTGAAAGATACGAGCAGTACTTC. This codes for CSVLTERYEQYF.

The rearrangement joins TRBV5-1 to TRBJ2-3; possibly TRBD1 or TRBD2 for D (5 bases each). Germline assignment: CDR1 SGHRS and CDR2 YFSETQ. The CDR3 has 15 residues. V lost 6 bases and J 2 bases, leaving 16 bases between the germline ends. In DNA form, the CDR3 reads TGCGCCAGCACTCGGGGTCCGGGGACCACAGATACGCAGTATTTT. Its protein is CASTRGPGTTDTQYF.